Below, one TCR beta chain is given with its context. One end of the junction fails to match germline, which may point to a read error. These data belong to a study of blood T cell repertoires in COVID-19. The data were produced by immunoSEQ multiplex PCR, yet TCRdb's version contains in-frame clones alone and is incomplete. Of under 250,000 clones in the sample, roughly 84% were seen once. This CDR3 is built from 15 residues. The germline V gene encodes CDR1 MNHNY and CDR2 SVGAGI (reference sequence). J is TRBJ2-1 and V is TRBV6-6; TRBD2 matches 15 bases. The sample consisted of peripheral blood. This TCR was sampled from a man aged 40-55 years with acute or convalescent COVID-19. CDR3 protein: CASSYGLAGGRGGVF. Written as DNA, the CDR3 is TGTGCCAGCAGTTACGGACTAGCGGGAGGGCGAGGTGGGGTCTTC.